This T cell receptor (beta chain) was identified during a study of blood T cell repertoires in COVID-19. Study overall: Italy, Spain and the United States were the sources of the convalescent and acute COVID-19 samples. In each case, the material was cDNA or gDNA derived from T cells, B-cell-depleted T cells, or PBMCs.

V was clipped by 3 bases and J by 1 base, with 9 bases between them. Germline lookup yields CDR1 MDHEN and CDR2 SYDVKM. This CDR3 has 15 residues. Authors' methods: The assay estimated nucleated cells by amplifying reference gene primers. Sequencing was performed with immunoSEQ multiplex PCR; in TCRdb, only in-frame clones are kept and a portion is missing. V and J calls and clone size are copied from that table; D and trimming were computed from the DNA. Counted here are some 240,000 clones, roughly 84% occurring once; the ten biggest clones make up more than 9%. The source is a man aged 50 or older with active or convalescent COVID-19. The chain recombines TRBV28 with TRBJ1-4; D remains ambiguous. The source material was peripheral blood. The CDR3: CASSFGRVTNEKLFF. The CDR3 region has the DNA TGTGCCAGCAGTTTCGGCCGGGTAACTAATGAAAAACTGTTTTTT. Filled out from reference TRBV28 and TRBJ1-4, the complete variable domain reads DVKVTQSSRYLVKRTGEKVFLECVQDMDHENMFWYRQDPGLGLRLIYFSYDVKMKEKGDIPEGYSVSREKKERFSLILESASTNQTSMYLCASSFGRVTNEKLFFGSGTQLSVL.